The 23 T cell receptor beta chains listed next were all sequenced from one sample in a study of blood T cell repertoires in COVID-19. Here immunoSEQ multiplex PCR was the method, and the copy in TCRdb shows in-frame clones only, minus some. Of about 300,000 clones listed, about 87% are singletons. The specimen was peripheral blood. These receptor sequences come from a woman between 40 and 55 years old who had recovered from COVID-19.

The chain uses TRBV9 and TRBJ2-1; perhaps TRBD2 as D (6 bases). Germline-derived CDR1 and CDR2 are SGDLS and YYNGEE. Trimming left V 0 bases short and J 0 bases short, with 10 bases between. The CDR3 spans 16 residues. The CDR3 sequence is CASSVDGGTSYNEQFF. The CDR3, as DNA: TGTGCCAGCAGCGTAGATGGGGGGACCTCCTACAATGAGCAGTTCTTC.

This clone came up once. The J gene is TRBJ1-5, the V gene TRBV5-1, with D possibly being TRBD1 (6 bases). CDR3 length equals 15 residues. The V and J ends lost 0 bases and 0 bases respectively, with 7 bases between them. Per the germline V gene, CDR1 is SGHRS and CDR2 is YFSETQ. CDR3 region: CASSLGQDSNQPQHF. In nucleotides, the CDR3 is TGCGCCAGCAGCTTGGGACAGGATAGCAATCAGCCCCAGCATTTT.

The gene calls are TRBV10-2 and TRBJ2-2; 9 bases fit TRBD2. Trimming took 6 bases from V and 2 from J; bases not matched to a gene: 4. CDR1 and CDR2 (germline): WSHSY, SAAADI. The CDR3 runs to 15 residues. CDR3 loop: CASSLAGFNTGELFF. CDR3 nucleotide sequence: TGCGCCAGCAGCCTAGCGGGATTCAACACCGGGGAGCTGTTTTTT.

This sequence joins TRBV10-3 and TRBJ1-1; 7 nucleotides line up with TRBD1. With 8 bases clipped from V and 0 bases from J, the junction kept 6 bases outside the gene matches. Germline values: CDR1 ENHRY, CDR2 SYGVKD. The CDR3 has 14 amino acids. The CDR3 is CAIGAGGMNTEAFF. Written as DNA, the CDR3 is TGTGCCATCGGGGCAGGGGGTATGAACACTGAAGCTTTCTTT.

The CDR3 DNA follows: TGTGCCAGCACTCAGAGGACATCACCCTATGGCTACACCTTC. Amino acid sequence: CASTQRTSPYGYTF. V and J are TRBV7-2 and TRBJ1-2, with D tentatively TRBD1 (5 bases). The germline V gene has CDR1 SGHTA and CDR2 FQGNSA. Trimming took 7 bases from V and 4 from J, leaving 16 bases between them. The CDR3 has 14 amino acids. Full variable domain (rest looked up from reference TRBV7-2 and TRBJ1-2): GAGVSQSPSNKVTEKGKDVELRCDPISGHTALYWYRQSLGQGLEFLIYFQGNSAPDKSGLPSDRFSAERTGGSVSTLTIQRTQQEDSAVYLCASTQRTSPYGYTFGSGTRLTVV.

The chain links TRBV27 to TRBJ2-4; a possible D gene is TRBD1 (5 bases). Trimming stripped 6 bases from V and 0 bases from J, with 12 bases between. The CDR3 contains 15 residues. Per the germline V gene, CDR1 is MNHEY and CDR2 is SMNVEV (reference sequence). The CDR3: CASSLNRIAKNIQYF. DNA of the CDR3: TGTGCCAGCAGCCTTAACAGGATAGCCAAAAACATTCAGTACTTC.

The chain joins TRBV5-1 to TRBJ1-2; D might be TRBD1 (5 bases). Looked up from germline, CDR1 is SGHRS and CDR2 is YFSETQ. V was clipped by 4 bases and J by 4 bases, with 11 bases between them. CDR3 length: 13 residues. CDR3 loop: CASSQTVAYGYTF. In DNA form, the CDR3 reads TGCGCCAGCAGCCAGACAGTTGCCTATGGCTACACCTTC.

V and J are TRBV6-6 and TRBJ1-1; D is perhaps TRBD1 (6 bases). Germline assignment: CDR1 MNHNY and CDR2 SVGAGI (reference sequence). The CDR3 sequence is 13 residues long. V lost 6 bases, J lost 2 bases, and 10 bases lay in between. The CDR3 loop reads CASRPQGNTEAFF. In DNA form, the CDR3 reads TGTGCCAGCAGGCCACAGGGAAACACTGAAGCTTTCTTT.

The rearrangement uses TRBV10-1 and TRBJ2-1; 10 bases align to TRBD1. CDR1 and CDR2 from the germline V gene are WNHNN and SYGVQD (reference sequence). The CDR3 extends over 15 amino acids. After removal of 3 bases from V and 8 bases from J, the junction contained 7 bases not matched to a gene. The CDR3 loop is CASSEPGQGPYEQFF. The CDR3 nucleotides read TGCGCCAGCAGTGAACCGGGACAGGGGCCCTATGAGCAGTTCTTC.

The CDR3 loop reads CASKTHTQGRDGYTF. In DNA, the CDR3 is TGTGCCAGTAAAACCCACACCCAGGGGCGGGATGGCTACACCTTC. V usage is TRBV19 and J usage is TRBJ1-2; D perhaps matches TRBD1 (6 bases). This CDR3 contains 15 residues. The germline CDR1 and CDR2 sequences are LNHDA and SQIVND (reference sequence). V was pared by 7 bases and J by 6 bases, with 21 bases between.

The chain combines TRBV30 with TRBJ2-6, with 7 bases identical to TRBD1. The CDR3 has 15 amino acids. Trimming took 3 bases from V and 1 from J; bases not matched to a gene: 3. Looked up from germline, CDR1 is GTSNPN and CDR2 is SVGIG (reference sequence). The chain's CDR3 is CAWRTGKSGANVLTF. CDR3 coding DNA: TGTGCCTGGAGGACAGGGAAATCTGGGGCCAACGTCCTGACTTTC.

This chain joins TRBV2 and TRBJ2-5; D not resolved. V was shortened by 7 bases and J by 7 bases, with 13 bases between the two germline ends. The CDR3 consists of 12 residues. CDR1 SNHLY and CDR2 FYNNEI come from the germline V gene. The chain's CDR3 is CASTAAVGTQYF. The CDR3 bases are TGTGCCAGCACCGCGGCTGTAGGGACCCAGTACTTC.

The chain combines TRBV10-3 with TRBJ2-1, with a possible D match to TRBD2 (7 bases). In germline, CDR1 is ENHRY, CDR2 SYGVKD. The CDR3 consists of 16 residues. Trimming stripped 0 bases from V and 1 base from J, with 10 bases between. The CDR3 DNA reads as TGTGCCATCAGTGAGTCTAAGGGGGGGTCCTACAATGAGCAGTTCTTC. As protein: CAISESKGGSYNEQFF.

This chain uses TRBV6-5 with TRBJ2-7; 7 bases fit TRBD1. CDR1 and CDR2 from the germline V gene are MNHEY and SVGAGI. With 8 bases clipped from V and 5 bases from J, the junction kept 12 bases outside the gene matches. The CDR3 loop spans 14 amino acids. The CDR3 loop is CASRGKIGGNEQYF. The CDR3 region has the DNA TGTGCCAGCCGGGGTAAGATAGGGGGCAACGAGCAGTACTTC.

The genes are TRBV7-2 and TRBJ2-3, with D possibly being TRBD2 (7 bases). The CDR3 has 15 residues. The V gene's germline CDR1 is SGHTA and CDR2 FQGNSA. Trimming took 9 bases from V and 4 from J, leaving 20 bases between them. CDR3 sequence: CASRGASTTADTQYF. CDR3 bases: TGTGCCAGTCGGGGGGCCTCGACCACCGCAGATACGCAGTATTTT.

The chain combines TRBV2 with TRBJ2-7; 8 nucleotides match TRBD1. The J segment lost 0 bases and the V segment lost 6 bases, leaving 7 bases of the junction unmatched. The germline gives CDR1 SNHLY, CDR2 FYNNEI. The CDR3 consists of 15 residues. CDR3 bases: TGTGCCAGCAGCGCGGACAGGGTTAGCTCCTACGAGCAGTACTTC. It translates to CASSADRVSSYEQYF. The variable domain in full, completed from reference TRBV2 and TRBJ2-7, reads EPEVTQTPSHQVTQMGQEVILRCVPISNHLYFYWYRQILGQKVEFLVSFYNNEISEKSEIFDDQFSVERPDGSNFTLKIRSTKLEDSAMYFCASSADRVSSYEQYFGPGTRLTVT.

Notes on this clone: Its ends do not fully match the called genes, so a read error is possible. The chain links TRBV2 to TRBJ2-1; 10 positions match TRBD2. The CDR3 length is 14 residues. Germline assignment: CDR1 SNHLY and CDR2 FYNNEI. The CDR3 is CASSEYGSGGSMLF. CDR3 coding DNA: TGTGCCAGCAGTGAGTATGGTAGCGGGGGGTCCATGCTCTTC.

The rearrangement links TRBV2 to TRBJ1-3; no definite D call. The V end was cut by 11 bases, the J end by 0 bases, with 14 bases between. This CDR3 contains 14 residues. Germline CDR1 and CDR2: SNHLY and FYNNEI. The CDR3 region has the DNA TGTGCCGCGGCGGGTTCCAGCTCTGGAAACACCATATATTTT. Protein sequence: CAAAGSSSGNTIYF.

The rearrangement links TRBV29-1 to TRBJ1-1; tentatively, D is TRBD1 (6 bases). V lost 7 bases, J lost 4 bases, and 19 bases lay in between. Germline CDR1 SQVTM, CDR2 ANQGSEA. The CDR3 consists of 14 residues. The CDR3 DNA reads TGCAGCGCCCTAAGTCCGTCCAGGGGCACTGAAGCTTTCTTT. Amino acid sequence: CSALSPSRGTEAFF.

This clone occurred a few times. V gene TRBV12-5 combines with J gene TRBJ2-1; TRBD1 agrees at 11 bases. The CDR3 contains 17 residues. The germline CDR1 and CDR2 sequences are LGHNT and FRNRAP. V trimming: 1 base; J trimming: 5 bases; junction bases outside the gene matches: 7. In DNA, the CDR3 is TGTGCTAGTGGTTTGGCCCCGGGACAGGGGGTTGACAATGAGCAGTTCTTC. It yields the protein CASGLAPGQGVDNEQFF.

This chain connects TRBV5-4 to TRBJ2-3; 12 nucleotides agree with TRBD2. CDR3 length equals 17 residues. The germline V gene encodes CDR1 SGHNT and CDR2 YYREEE (reference sequence). V gave up 4 bases and J gave up 3 bases; unmatched junction bases: 9. The CDR3 DNA follows: TGTGCCAGCAGCGATACCCTAGCGGGGGGGCTTACAGATACGCAGTATTTT. Amino acid sequence: CASSDTLAGGLTDTQYF.

The J gene is TRBJ2-1, the V gene TRBV20-1, with 7 bases lining up with TRBD2. Germline V gene data show CDR1 as DFQATT and CDR2 as SNEGSKA (reference sequence). The ends lost 6 bases at V and 9 bases at J; junction bases unmatched: 2. This CDR3 spans 10 amino acids. Here the CDR3 DNA reads TGCAGTGCGGGGGGGTTTGAGCAGTTCTTC. It specifies CSAGGFEQFF.

The rearrangement uses TRBV12-3 or TRBV12-4 and TRBJ1-2; D ambiguous. The CDR3 contains 13 residues. V gave up 3 bases and J gave up 0 bases, with 5 bases separating them. Written as DNA, the CDR3 is TGTGCCAGCAGTTTTCGGTCTAACTATGGCTACACCTTC. This gives the protein CASSFRSNYGYTF.